A single sample gave rise to the 20 T cell receptor beta chains below, sequenced in a study of coeliac disease. TCRdb's copy holds only in-frame clones and misses some; the assay was immunoSEQ multiplex PCR. The table shows about 8,700 clones, with around 66% occurring only once. The sequencing input was lamina propria lymphocytes from the gut. All receptors derive from a woman in her sixties with celiac disease.

DNA of the CDR3: TGCGCCAGCAGCTTGATCGGGGGCACAGATACGCAGTATTTT. The encoded protein is CASSLIGGTDTQYF. This chain connects TRBV5-1 to TRBJ2-3, with a tentative D call TRBD2 (5 bases). V gave up 1 base and J gave up 1 base, with 7 bases separating them. The germline gives CDR1 SGHRS, CDR2 YFSETQ. This CDR3 is 14 amino acids long.

This chain connects TRBV10-3 to TRBJ2-5, with TRBD2 matching over 8 bases. The germline V gene has CDR1 ENHRY and CDR2 SYGVKD. This CDR3 contains 16 residues. J was trimmed by 4 bases and V by 2 bases; bases with no gene match: 9. The CDR3: CAISEDGRGARETQYF. CDR3 DNA sequence: TGTGCCATCAGTGAGGATGGGCGGGGGGCGCGAGAGACCCAGTACTTC.

This clone was counted a few times. The chain joins TRBV18 to TRBJ1-5, with a weak D call TRBD1 (5 bases). Germline values: CDR1 KGHSH, CDR2 LQKENI. This CDR3 contains 15 residues. V lost 3 bases and J 7 bases, leaving 16 bases between the germline ends. This CDR3 is CASSPRGWEGQPQHF. CDR3 bases: TGTGCCAGCTCACCGCGGGGGTGGGAAGGCCAGCCCCAGCATTTT. Using reference TRBV18 and TRBJ1-5 for the parts outside the CDR3, the full variable domain is NAGVMQNPRHLVRRRGQEARLRCSPMKGHSHVYWYRQLPEEGLKFMVYLQKENIIDESGMPKERFSAEFPKEGPSILRIQQVVRGDSAAYFCASSPRGWEGQPQHFGDGTRLSIL.

This chain's CDR3 is CASSPPGQGRQYF. The CDR3 coding sequence is TGTGCCAGCAGTCCGCCTGGACAGGGTAGGCAGTACTTC. The chain links TRBV6-5 to TRBJ2-7; 8 nucleotides align to TRBD1. J lost 9 bases, V lost 5 bases, and 9 bases had no gene match. The germline gives CDR1 MNHEY, CDR2 SVGAGI. CDR3 length: 13 amino acids.

The gene calls are TRBV11-2 and TRBJ2-7; 8 positions match TRBD1. Per the germline V gene, CDR1 is SGHAT and CDR2 is FQNNGV. J gave up 7 bases and V 1 base, and 6 bases lay outside the gene matches. This CDR3 is 14 amino acids long. CDR3 region: CASSLGDRGMEQYF. In nucleotides, the CDR3 is TGTGCCAGCAGCTTAGGTGACAGGGGAATGGAGCAGTACTTC.

The V and J genes are TRBV6-1 and TRBJ1-5; D perhaps matches TRBD1 (5 bases). Trimming took off 6 bases at V and 5 bases at J, with 11 bases between the two ends. The length of the CDR3 is 13 residues. Germline V CDR1 and CDR2: MNHNS, SASEGT. The CDR3: CASSQDRYQPQHF. The CDR3 DNA is TGTGCCAGCAGCCAAGACAGATATCAGCCCCAGCATTTT.

V and J are TRBV6-1 and TRBJ2-2, with 14 nucleotides matching TRBD2. CDR1 and CDR2 from the germline V gene are MNHNS and SASEGT. The CDR3 has 17 amino acids. The junction had 8 bases not matched to a gene; V was cut back by 2 bases and J by 9 bases. The CDR3 DNA reads as TGTGCCAGCAGTGAACCTTGGACTAGCGGGAGGATAAGGGAGCTGTTTTTT. Translation gives CASSEPWTSGRIRELFF.

The table lists this clone with a few counts. V and J are TRBV4-3 and TRBJ1-2, with TRBD1 matching over 9 bases. Germline V CDR1 and CDR2: LGHNA, YSLEER. The CDR3 contains 15 residues. V shed 3 bases, J shed 7 bases, and the junction held 9 bases outside the gene matches. CDR3 in amino acids: CASSQTDRGVSGYTF. The CDR3 DNA reads TGCGCCAGCAGCCAGACGGACAGGGGTGTTAGTGGCTACACCTTC.

This clone was picked up one time. This chain links TRBV5-8 with TRBJ2-6; 7 positions agree with TRBD1. V lost 7 bases and J lost 2; bases outside the gene matches: 12. CDR3 size: 17 residues. Germline CDR1 and CDR2: SGHTS and YDEGEE. The CDR3 bases are TGTGCCAGCTCAGCCTCAATACAGGGGACTGGGGCCAACGTCCTGACTTTC. It codes for CASSASIQGTGANVLTF.

This chain joins TRBV5-5 and TRBJ2-3; 9 bases are shared with TRBD1. V trimming: 4 bases; J trimming: 0 bases; junction bases outside the gene matches: 6. The CDR3 is 16 residues long. Germline CDR1 is SGHKS and CDR2 is YYEKEE (reference sequence). The CDR3 here is CASSIQGAVSTDTQYF. For the CDR3, the DNA is TGTGCCAGCAGCATACAGGGGGCTGTTAGCACAGATACGCAGTATTTT.

This clone has only one observation. The J gene is TRBJ2-5, the V gene TRBV18; D unresolved. Trimming left V 1 base short and J 1 base short, with 4 bases between. This CDR3 has 13 residues. Germline-derived CDR1 and CDR2 are KGHSH and LQKENI. The CDR3 coding sequence is TGTGCCAGCTCACCACTTAGCCAAGAGACCCAGTACTTC. This codes for CASSPLSQETQYF.

This clone was observed a few times. V and J are TRBV7-9 and TRBJ1-1; D call uncertain. The V gene lost 5 bases and the J gene lost 0 bases, with 4 bases spanning the gap. The CDR3 consists of 12 residues. Germline V gene lookup returns CDR1 SEHNR and CDR2 FQNEAQ (reference sequence). CDR3 loop: CASSIMNTEAFF. In DNA, the CDR3 is TGTGCCAGCAGCATCATGAACACTGAAGCTTTCTTT.

As concerns this clone: Other DNA sequences in this sample translate to the same CDR3. The chain joins TRBV19 to TRBJ2-2; 9 positions match TRBD1. V shed 5 bases and J 7 bases; nucleotides not matched to a gene: 5. The length of the CDR3 is 14 residues. Germline V gene data show CDR1 as LNHDA and CDR2 as SQIVND (reference sequence). The CDR3 DNA reads as TGTGCCAGTAGTGGGGACAGGGCTGTCGGGGAGCTGTTTTTT. Protein: CASSGDRAVGELFF.

The rearrangement joins TRBV5-5 to TRBJ1-2; 9 nucleotides match TRBD1. The CDR3 has 15 amino acids. The germline gives CDR1 SGHKS, CDR2 YYEKEE (reference sequence). V shed 4 bases, J shed 0 bases, and the junction held 4 bases outside the gene matches. CDR3 residues: CASSTRQGANYGYTF. The CDR3 nucleotides read TGTGCCAGCAGCACCCGACAGGGGGCTAACTATGGCTACACCTTC.

This chain connects TRBV30 to TRBJ2-1; no reliable D call. Between the trimmed V and J ends, which lost 0 bases and 7 bases, there was a span of 16 bases. Germline-derived CDR1 and CDR2 are GTSNPN and SVGIG (reference sequence). This CDR3 comprises 15 residues. CDR3 amino acids: CAWSVRESIGNEQFF. In nucleotides, the CDR3 is TGTGCCTGGAGTGTACGAGAGAGTATCGGGAATGAGCAGTTCTTC.

V and J are TRBV4-1 and TRBJ1-2, with TRBD1 as a possible D gene (5 bases). This CDR3 contains 13 residues. Looked up from germline, CDR1 is MGHRA and CDR2 is YSYEKL. V was shortened by 4 bases and J by 8 bases, with 14 bases between the two germline ends. CDR3 nucleotide sequence: TGCGCCAGCAGCCGCCTAGGGAGGGACGGCTACACCTTC. Amino acids: CASSRLGRDGYTF.

The chain joins TRBV2 to TRBJ2-7; TRBD2 matches 9 bases. The CDR3 runs to 13 residues. Germline V lookup: CDR1 SNHLY, CDR2 FYNNEI. V lost 7 bases and J lost 2; bases outside the gene matches: 3. In nucleotides, the CDR3 is TGTGCCAGCACGACTAGCGGACCCTACGAGCAGTACTTC. This encodes CASTTSGPYEQYF. Filled out from reference TRBV2 and TRBJ2-7, the complete variable domain reads EPEVTQTPSHQVTQMGQEVILRCVPISNHLYFYWYRQILGQKVEFLVSFYNNEISEKSEIFDDQFSVERPDGSNFTLKIRSTKLEDSAMYFCASTTSGPYEQYFGPGTRLTVT.

V is TRBV27 and J is TRBJ1-3, with TRBD1 identical over 8 bases. Trimming removed 9 bases from V and 2 bases from J; junction bases left unmatched: 6. The germline V gene encodes CDR1 MNHEY and CDR2 SMNVEV (reference sequence). This CDR3 has 14 amino acids. CDR3 in amino acids: CASKTGGAGNTIYF. The CDR3 DNA reads TGTGCCAGTAAAACAGGGGGTGCTGGAAACACCATATATTTT.

This sequence joins TRBV4-1 and TRBJ2-7; D ambiguous. Trimming left V 1 base short and J 6 bases short, with 4 bases between. From germline, CDR1 is MGHRA and CDR2 YSYEKL. This CDR3 has 11 residues. The CDR3 loop is CASSQAGEQYF. The CDR3 bases are TGCGCCAGCAGCCAAGCGGGCGAGCAGTACTTC.

This sequence joins TRBV7-9 and TRBJ1-1, with D hard to call. V lost 1 base to trimming and J lost 1 base, with 7 bases between them. CDR3 size: 14 residues. Germline loops: CDR1 SEHNR, CDR2 FQNEAQ (reference sequence). CDR3 region: CASSLGGENTEAFF. The DNA for the CDR3 is TGTGCCAGCAGCTTAGGGGGAGAGAACACTGAAGCTTTCTTT. Full variable domain (outside the CDR3, taken from reference TRBV7-9 and TRBJ1-1): DTGVSQNPRHKITKRGQNVTFRCDPISEHNRLYWYRQTLGQGPEFLTYFQNEAQLEKSRLLSDRFSAERPKGSFSTLEIQRTEQGDSAMYLCASSLGGENTEAFFGQGTRLTVV.